The entry below gives a single T cell receptor (beta chain) sequence along with its context. The time point: patch test 1, 2 weeks after DPC sensitization. The treatment: therapeutic diphenylcyclopropenone sensitization with weekly scalp DPC. The sample belongs to a study of human T cells and chemical hapten exposure. TCRdb re-analysed the RACE reads in MiXCR, keeping a single row per CDR3 protein. This table has around 340,000 distinct CDR3 sequences, 5.5% to 8% appearing once. The CDR3 loop spans 18 amino acids. Per the germline V gene, CDR1 is LGHNA and CDR2 is YSLEER. With V trimmed by 3 bases and J by 2 bases, 14 bases remained unmatched.

The specimen comprised whole blood, sampled in connection with sensitization to the hapten diphenylcyclopropenone (DPC). J is TRBJ2-7 and V is TRBV4-3, with 9 bases that match TRBD1. The receptor's source is a young woman with alopecia areata. Some clones in this sample may be carry-over from other donors' samples. CDR3 in amino acids: CASSHVPGQGLEAYEQYF. The CDR3 nucleotides are TGCGCCAGCAGCCACGTCCCGGGACAGGGTTTGGAGGCCTACGAGCAGTACTTC.